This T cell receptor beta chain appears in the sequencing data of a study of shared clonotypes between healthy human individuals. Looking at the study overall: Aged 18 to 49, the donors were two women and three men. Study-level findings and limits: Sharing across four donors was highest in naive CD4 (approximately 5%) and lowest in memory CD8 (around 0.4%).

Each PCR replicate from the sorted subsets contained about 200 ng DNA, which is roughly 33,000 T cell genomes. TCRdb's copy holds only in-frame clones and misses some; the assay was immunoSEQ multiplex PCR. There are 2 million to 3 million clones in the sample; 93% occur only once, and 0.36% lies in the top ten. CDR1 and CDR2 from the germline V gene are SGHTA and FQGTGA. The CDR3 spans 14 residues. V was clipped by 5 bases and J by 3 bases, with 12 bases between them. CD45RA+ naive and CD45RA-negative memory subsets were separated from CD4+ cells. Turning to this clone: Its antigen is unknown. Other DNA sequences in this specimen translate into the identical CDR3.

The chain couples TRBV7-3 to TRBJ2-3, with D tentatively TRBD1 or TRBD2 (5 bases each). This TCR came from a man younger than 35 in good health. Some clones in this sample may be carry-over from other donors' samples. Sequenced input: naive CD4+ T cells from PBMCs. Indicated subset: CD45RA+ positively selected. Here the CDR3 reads CASSLLGATDTQYF. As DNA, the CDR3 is TGTGCCAGCAGCCTACTCGGGGCAACAGATACGCAGTATTTT.